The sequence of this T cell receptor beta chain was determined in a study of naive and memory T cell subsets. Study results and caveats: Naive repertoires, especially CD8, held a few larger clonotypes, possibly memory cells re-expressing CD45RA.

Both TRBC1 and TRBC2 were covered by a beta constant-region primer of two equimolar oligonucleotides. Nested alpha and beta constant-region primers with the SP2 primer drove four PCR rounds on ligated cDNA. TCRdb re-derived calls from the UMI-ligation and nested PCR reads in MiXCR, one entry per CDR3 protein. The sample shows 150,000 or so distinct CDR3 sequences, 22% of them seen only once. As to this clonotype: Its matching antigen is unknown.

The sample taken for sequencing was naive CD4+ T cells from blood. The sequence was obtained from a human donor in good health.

CDR3 sequence reads: CASSLRGGLLASGGDTQYF. In DNA, the CDR3 is TGTGCCAGCAGTTTAAGGGGAGGCCTACTAGCGTCGGGTGGAGATACGCAGTATTTT. The V and J genes are TRBV28 and TRBJ2-3; 7 positions match TRBD2. Germline-derived CDR1 and CDR2 are MDHEN and SYDVKM. J gave up 5 bases and V 2 bases, and 19 bases lay outside the gene matches. The CDR3 extends over 19 amino acids. The variable domain in full, completed from reference TRBV28 and TRBJ2-3, reads DVKVTQSSRYLVKRTGEKVFLECVQDMDHENMFWYRQDPGLGLRLIYFSYDVKMKEKGDIPEGYSVSREKKERFSLILESASTNQTSMYLCASSLRGGLLASGGDTQYFGPGTRLTVL.